This T cell receptor (beta chain) was retrieved from a study of OX40 agonist ivuxolimab in advanced cancers. Study-wide background: The patients got ivuxolimab, which is an agonistic anti-OX40 (CD134) antibody. Partial response was recorded in three patients: one hepatocellular carcinoma and two cutaneous melanoma cases. Whole-study findings and limits: With doses of 0.1 to 3.0 mg/kg, CD4+ and CD8+ blood T cells had undergone clonal expansion by week 6.

As to this clone: No antigen is known for it.

The assay was immunoSEQ multiplex PCR, and TCRdb's table has in-frame clones only and misses some. The top ten clones hold 5% of a sample with 72,000 or so clones, roughly 80% of them seen once. The germline V gene encodes CDR1 SQVTM and CDR2 ANQGSEA. The CDR3 consists of 13 residues. Trimming pared 0 bases from V and 0 bases from J, leaving 4 bases between. The chain is built from TRBV29-1 and TRBJ2-3; unclear D gene. The sample in question was CD4+ or CD8+ T cells sorted from blood, obtained in a trial of the OX40 agonist ivuxolimab. The sequence came from an adult with an advanced solid tumor such as melanoma, head and neck, liver or kidney cancer. CDR3 nucleotides: TGCAGCGTTGAAGAAGCTAGCACAGATACGCAGTATTTT. Encoded protein: CSVEEASTDTQYF.